Following are 30 T cell receptor beta chains from one sample sequenced in a study of T cell repertoires in ileal Crohn's disease. The method was immunoSEQ multiplex PCR; TCRdb's version includes in-frame clones alone and lacks a portion of them. The sample holds around 5,700 clones; over 75% are singletons and the top ten take over 10%. Sequencing was carried out using ileal tissue. These TCRs come from an adult with Crohn's disease.

The chain joins TRBV7-6 to TRBJ1-4, with unresolved D. The CDR3 consists of 15 residues. V was clipped by 3 bases and J by 5 bases, with 13 bases between them. From germline, CDR1 is SGHVS and CDR2 FNYEAQ. The CDR3 nucleotides are TGTGCCAGCAGCTTCAGACACCTCGGCAATGAAAAACTGTTTTTT. This codes for CASSFRHLGNEKLFF.

The chain recombines TRBV11-2 with TRBJ1-4; TRBD1 agrees at 7 bases. Germline lookup yields CDR1 SGHAT and CDR2 FQNNGV. After removal of 5 bases from V and 7 bases from J, the junction contained 13 bases not matched to a gene. The CDR3 has 16 residues. DNA for the CDR3: TGTGCCAGCAGCCCAGGGCCCGGGACAGAGAGTGAAAAACTGTTTTTT. Amino acids: CASSPGPGTESEKLFF.

This clone appeared a single time. The rearrangement joins TRBV9 to TRBJ2-3; unclear D gene. The germline V and J ends were trimmed by 8 bases and 5 bases, with 9 bases remaining between them. This CDR3 contains 11 residues. CDR1 is SGDLS, CDR2 YYNGEE, per germline. CDR3 region: CARKYGDTQYF. For the CDR3, the DNA is TGTGCCAGAAAGTACGGAGATACGCAGTATTTT.

This chain connects TRBV5-1 to TRBJ2-1, with 11 bases aligning to TRBD2. V shed 3 bases and J 5 bases; nucleotides not matched to a gene: 4. The CDR3 is 15 residues long. Germline values: CDR1 SGHRS, CDR2 YFSETQ. In DNA, the CDR3 is TGCGCCAGCAGCTCTCCGGGACTAGCGGACAATGAGCAGTTCTTC. Translation gives CASSSPGLADNEQFF. The full variable domain, completed using reference TRBV5-1 and TRBJ2-1, is KAGVTQTPRYLIKTRGQQVTLSCSPISGHRSVSWYQQTPGQGLQFLFEYFSETQRNKGNFPGRFSGRQFSNSRSEMNVSTLELGDSALYLCASSSPGLADNEQFFGPGTRLTVL.

This rearrangement joins TRBV27 to TRBJ1-5, with D perhaps TRBD1 (5 bases). The CDR3 spans 14 residues. V shed 3 bases and J shed 3 bases, with 9 bases lying between them. Germline V gene data show CDR1 as MNHEY and CDR2 as SMNVEV (reference sequence). The DNA of the CDR3 is TGTGCCAGCAGTTTCGACAGAGACAATCAGCCCCAGCATTTT. It codes for CASSFDRDNQPQHF.

This chain links TRBV30 with TRBJ1-5; 7 positions agree with TRBD1. J lost 3 bases, V lost 5 bases, and 1 base had no gene match. The CDR3 loop spans 12 amino acids. In germline, CDR1 is GTSNPN, CDR2 SVGIG (reference sequence). The CDR3 is CAWDRANQPQHF. Written as DNA, the CDR3 is TGTGCCTGGGACAGGGCCAATCAGCCCCAGCATTTT. Looking up the rest from reference TRBV30 and TRBJ1-5 gives the full variable domain: SQTIHQWPATLVQPVGSPLSLECTVEGTSNPNLYWYRQAAGRGLQLLFYSVGIGQISSEVPQNLSASRPQDRQFILSSKKLLLSDSGFYLCAWDRANQPQHFGDGTRLSIL.

This clone is medium-sized by share. The CDR3 region has the DNA TGTGCCAGTAGTATAGGACACGACACCGGGGAGCTGTTTTTT. Translated, it gives CASSIGHDTGELFF. The V and J genes are TRBV19 and TRBJ2-2, with D unclear. V lost 1 base, J lost 3 bases, and 6 bases lay in between. The CDR3 is made up of 14 amino acids. The germline V gene has CDR1 LNHDA and CDR2 SQIVND (reference sequence). The whole variable domain, remainder taken from reference TRBV19 and TRBJ2-2, is DGGITQSPKYLFRKEGQNVTLSCEQNLNHDAMYWYRQDPGQGLRLIYYSQIVNDFQKGDIAEGYSVSREKKESFPLTVTSAQKNPTAFYLCASSIGHDTGELFFGEGSRLTVL.

The chain joins TRBV30 to TRBJ2-5; 11 bases are a match to TRBD2. This CDR3 has 15 amino acids. Germline CDR1 reads GTSNPN; CDR2 reads SVGIG (reference sequence). V was pared by 3 bases and J by 3 bases, with 6 bases of the junction left unmatched. In DNA form, the CDR3 reads TGTGCCTGGAGCGAGGGACTAGCGGATAAAGAGACCCAGTACTTC. Encoded protein: CAWSEGLADKETQYF.

This clone was seen a handful of times. The gene calls are TRBV15 and TRBJ2-5, with 7 positions matching TRBD2. Germline V gene sequence: CDR1 LNHNV, CDR2 YYDKDF (reference sequence). Trimming took 0 bases from V and 2 from J; bases not matched to a gene: 3. This CDR3 spans 15 amino acids. CDR3 residues: CATSRDASGQETQYF. The CDR3 DNA reads TGTGCCACCAGCAGAGATGCTAGCGGACAAGAGACCCAGTACTTC.

About this clone itself: The junction shows a germline mismatch at one end, possibly a read error. The rearrangement joins TRBV29-1 to TRBJ2-1; D may be TRBD1 (6 bases). The CDR3 covers 11 residues. Germline-derived CDR1 and CDR2 are SQVTM and ANQGSEA. CDR3 loop: CSVDGTGSWVF. The CDR3 nucleotides are TGCAGCGTTGATGGAACAGGGTCTTGGGTCTTC.

The CDR3 here is CASSADTWGYTF. Written as DNA, the CDR3 is TGCGCCAGCAGCGCAGACACCTGGGGCTACACCTTC. The chain is built from TRBV5-1 and TRBJ1-2; D gene ambiguous. V was cut by 4 bases and J by 8 bases, with 12 bases left in between. In germline, CDR1 is SGHRS, CDR2 YFSETQ. This CDR3 has 12 amino acids.

The gene calls are TRBV7-2 and TRBJ1-2; D is uncertain. Trimming cost V 3 bases and J 14 bases, with 16 bases left between them. In germline, CDR1 is SGHTA, CDR2 FQGNSA. There are 12 residues in the CDR3. As DNA, the CDR3 is TGTGCCAGCAGCTTTCCTAGATCCACGTGGACCTTC. Amino acids: CASSFPRSTWTF.

J is TRBJ2-7 and V is TRBV19; D is possibly TRBD2 (5 bases). Trimming left V 6 bases short and J 4 bases short, with 13 bases between. This CDR3 region has 13 residues. CDR1 is LNHDA, CDR2 SQIVND, per germline (reference sequence). CDR3 coding DNA: TGTGCCAGTAGCCTGGGTCGGGGTTACGAGCAGTACTTC. Translated, it gives CASSLGRGYEQYF.

The chain uses TRBV30 and TRBJ1-5; 7 nucleotides align to TRBD1. The V gene's germline CDR1 is GTSNPN and CDR2 SVGIG (reference sequence). The V gene end was trimmed by 1 base and the J gene end by 0 bases; junction bases not matched to a gene: 6. The CDR3 extends over 16 amino acids. CDR3 nucleotides: TGTGCCTGGAGTGGACAGGGATCAATTAGCAATCAGCCCCAGCATTTT. It yields the protein CAWSGQGSISNQPQHF.

The chain recombines TRBV9 with TRBJ2-3; 9 bases fit TRBD2. CDR1 SGDLS and CDR2 YYNGEE come from the germline V gene. The CDR3 totals 15 residues. V lost 0 bases and J lost 6; bases outside the gene matches: 5. CDR3 nucleotides: TGTGCCAGCAGCGTAGGCGGGGGGGCGACCGATACGCAGTATTTT. Translating gives CASSVGGGATDTQYF.

The chain employs TRBV28 and TRBJ2-6; possible D gene TRBD1, 6 bases. The CDR3 sequence is 15 residues long. CDR1 and CDR2 from the germline V gene are MDHEN and SYDVKM. V was pared by 5 bases and J by 2 bases, with 10 bases between. CDR3 protein: CASSTGLAGANVLTF. DNA for the CDR3: TGTGCCAGCAGTACAGGGCTGGCTGGGGCCAACGTCCTGACTTTC.

V and J are TRBV28 and TRBJ1-1; D is uncertain. Germline CDR1 reads MDHEN; CDR2 reads SYDVKM. The V end was cut by 1 base, the J end by 0 bases, with 18 bases between. The CDR3 is 18 amino acids. CDR3 nucleotide sequence: TGTGCCAGCAGTTTATTCTTACGTGTTGATGGCATGAACACTGAAGCTTTCTTT. It specifies CASSLFLRVDGMNTEAFF. Full variable domain (rest looked up from reference TRBV28 and TRBJ1-1): DVKVTQSSRYLVKRTGEKVFLECVQDMDHENMFWYRQDPGLGLRLIYFSYDVKMKEKGDIPEGYSVSREKKERFSLILESASTNQTSMYLCASSLFLRVDGMNTEAFFGQGTRLTVV.

The gene calls are TRBV19 and TRBJ1-6, with no clear D. Trimming cost V 3 bases and J 10 bases, with 13 bases left between them. The CDR3 runs 14 residues. CDR1 and CDR2 (germline): LNHDA, SQIVND (reference sequence). For the CDR3, the DNA is TGTGCCAGTAGTATGCCGAGTTCGCGGTCACCCCTCCACTTT. Encoded protein: CASSMPSSRSPLHF.

Only one count was recorded for this clone. The chain couples TRBV2 to TRBJ2-3; D perhaps matches TRBD2 (6 bases). The CDR3 has 15 residues. Looked up from germline, CDR1 is SNHLY and CDR2 is FYNNEI. V lost 6 bases to trimming and J lost 2 bases, with 15 bases between them. The CDR3 protein is CASRAGLSNTDTQYF. Written as DNA, the CDR3 is TGTGCCAGCAGGGCGGGACTTTCTAACACAGATACGCAGTATTTT. Full variable domain (remainder filled in from reference TRBV2 and TRBJ2-3): EPEVTQTPSHQVTQMGQEVILRCVPISNHLYFYWYRQILGQKVEFLVSFYNNEISEKSEIFDDQFSVERPDGSNFTLKIRSTKLEDSAMYFCASRAGLSNTDTQYFGPGTRLTVL.

This chain joins TRBV5-1 and TRBJ1-1; TRBD1 matches 7 bases. The CDR3 is 14 amino acids. CDR1 is SGHRS and CDR2 is YFSETQ in the germline V gene. The J segment lost 6 bases and the V segment lost 0 bases, leaving 5 bases of the junction unmatched. As DNA, the CDR3 is TGCGCCAGCAGCTTGGAACAGGGGAGGTCTGAAGCTTTCTTT. Translating it yields CASSLEQGRSEAFF.

This chain links TRBV15 with TRBJ1-5; 10 bases line up with TRBD1. Germline loops: CDR1 LNHNV, CDR2 YYDKDF (reference sequence). This CDR3 spans 15 amino acids. The trim removed 5 bases at V and 6 bases at J, leaving 7 bases unmatched. The CDR3 region is CATSGRQGAGQPQHF. The CDR3 nucleotides are TGTGCCACCAGCGGGAGACAGGGGGCGGGTCAGCCCCAGCATTTT. Complete variable domain (other parts from reference TRBV15 and TRBJ1-5): DAMVIQNPRYQVTQFGKPVTLSCSQTLNHNVMYWYQQKSSQAPKLLFHYYDKDFNNEADTPDNFQSRRPNTSFCFLDIRSPGLGDTAMYLCATSGRQGAGQPQHFGDGTRLSIL.

As to this clone: A read error may produce the germline difference seen at one junction end. This CDR3 reads CASSLYRDRAEAFF. The CDR3 DNA follows: TGTGCCAGCAGCTTATACAGGGATAGGGCTGAAGCTTTCTTT. V and J are TRBV27 and TRBJ1-1; D is perhaps TRBD1 (6 bases). The CDR3 runs to 14 residues. Per germline, CDR1 MNHEY and CDR2 SMNVEV (reference sequence).

Judged by abundance, this clone is large. The chain recombines TRBV6-5 with TRBJ2-7; unclear D gene. Germline CDR1 and CDR2: MNHEY and SVGAGI. The CDR3 extends over 13 amino acids. V lost 5 bases and J 0 bases, leaving 8 bases between the germline ends. The CDR3 nucleotides read TGTGCCAGCAGTCCCCATCCCTCCTACGAGCAGTACTTC. Its protein is CASSPHPSYEQYF.

V and J are TRBV5-5 and TRBJ1-2, with TRBD1 as a possible D gene (6 bases). The CDR3 sequence is 13 residues long. Deletions cut 0 bases from V and 7 bases from J, with 10 bases between. The V gene's germline CDR1 is SGHKS and CDR2 YYEKEE (reference sequence). The CDR3 protein is CASSLDRVFGYTF. CDR3 DNA: TGTGCCAGCAGCTTGGACAGGGTATTTGGCTACACCTTC.

V and J are TRBV7-2 and TRBJ1-6; D is uncertain. Trimming took 5 bases from V and 13 from J, leaving 12 bases between them. Looked up from germline, CDR1 is SGHTA and CDR2 is FQGNSA. The CDR3 runs 12 residues. As DNA, the CDR3 is TGTGCCAGCAGCCCGGGAGTGGGTCCCCTCCACTTT. Encoded protein: CASSPGVGPLHF.

This rearrangement joins TRBV6-1 to TRBJ1-5; maybe TRBD1 (6 bases). Trimming stripped 10 bases from V and 2 bases from J, with 15 bases between. CDR3 length: 14 amino acids. The germline CDR1 and CDR2 sequences are MNHNS and SASEGT. This CDR3 is CATQGTLRNQPQHF. CDR3 DNA: TGTGCCACCCAGGGGACCTTACGCAATCAGCCCCAGCATTTT.

This clone was seen once. The chain joins TRBV7-8 to TRBJ1-2, with a tentative D call TRBD1 (6 bases). The germline V and J ends were trimmed by 4 bases and 7 bases, with 13 bases remaining between them. The germline V gene encodes CDR1 SGHVS and CDR2 FQNEAQ. This CDR3 has 13 amino acids. This CDR3 reads CASSSLTGGGYTF. CDR3 in DNA: TGTGCCAGCAGCTCCCTGACAGGAGGTGGCTACACCTTC.

The V and J genes are TRBV7-8 and TRBJ2-7; 8 bases map to TRBD2. Trimming took 0 bases from V and 4 from J; bases not matched to a gene: 2. The CDR3 spans 14 residues. The germline CDR1 and CDR2 sequences are SGHVS and FQNEAQ. This CDR3 reads CASSLAGRVYEQYF. CDR3 DNA: TGTGCCAGCAGCTTAGCCGGGAGGGTGTACGAGCAGTACTTC.

The count of this clone is one. This chain connects TRBV4-3 to TRBJ1-1, with D perhaps TRBD1 (6 bases). V lost 0 bases and J 0 bases, leaving 11 bases between the germline ends. The CDR3 contains 16 residues. CDR1 and CDR2 from the germline V gene are LGHNA and YSLEER. DNA of the CDR3: TGCGCCAGCAGCCAAGATCGGGCAGGGGTGAACACTGAAGCTTTCTTT. Its protein product is CASSQDRAGVNTEAFF.

The chain employs TRBV20-1 and TRBJ1-2; D unresolved. Per germline, CDR1 DFQATT and CDR2 SNEGSKA (reference sequence). This CDR3 contains 11 residues. V lost 6 bases, J lost 5 bases, and 10 bases lay in between. The CDR3 region is CSARNTYGYTF. CDR3 bases: TGCAGTGCCCGCAATACATATGGCTACACCTTC.